Included here is one TCR beta chain sequence, with context. The entry originates in a study of OX40 agonist ivuxolimab in advanced cancers. Germline V gene sequence: CDR1 KGHSH, CDR2 LQKENI. Trimming removed 0 bases from V and 0 bases from J; junction bases left unmatched: 2. The length of the CDR3 is 16 residues. Sequenced by immunoSEQ multiplex PCR; TCRdb stores in-frame clones only, minus some. The sample contains roughly 76,000 clones, 80% to 90% of which appear only once. The chain combines TRBV18 with TRBJ1-3; 7 positions match TRBD1. The receptor was isolated from an adult with an advanced solid tumor such as melanoma, head and neck, liver or kidney cancer. The starting material was CD4+ or CD8+ T cells sorted from blood, obtained in a trial of the OX40 agonist ivuxolimab. CDR3 loop: CASSPPTGSSGNTIYF. The DNA for the CDR3 is TGTGCCAGCTCACCACCGACAGGGAGCTCTGGAAACACCATATATTTT.